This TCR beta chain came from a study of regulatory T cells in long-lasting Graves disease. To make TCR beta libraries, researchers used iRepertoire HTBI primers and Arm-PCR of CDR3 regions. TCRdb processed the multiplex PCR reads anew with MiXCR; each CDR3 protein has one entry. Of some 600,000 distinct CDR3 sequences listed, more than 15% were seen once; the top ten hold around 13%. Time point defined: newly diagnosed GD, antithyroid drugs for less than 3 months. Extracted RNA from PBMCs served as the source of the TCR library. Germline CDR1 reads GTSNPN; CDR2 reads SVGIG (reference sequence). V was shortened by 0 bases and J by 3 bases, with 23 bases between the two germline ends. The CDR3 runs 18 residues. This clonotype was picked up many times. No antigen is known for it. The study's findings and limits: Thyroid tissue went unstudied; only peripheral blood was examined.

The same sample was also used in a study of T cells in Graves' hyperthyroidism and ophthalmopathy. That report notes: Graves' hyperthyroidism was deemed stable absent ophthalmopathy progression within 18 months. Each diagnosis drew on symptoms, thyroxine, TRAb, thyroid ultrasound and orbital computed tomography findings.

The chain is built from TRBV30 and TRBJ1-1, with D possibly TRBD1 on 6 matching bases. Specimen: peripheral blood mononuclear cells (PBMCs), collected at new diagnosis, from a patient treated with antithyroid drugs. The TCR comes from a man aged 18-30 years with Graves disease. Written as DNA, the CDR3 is TGTGCCTGGAGTGTACTCAACGGGGGCGCGTCTTGGGACACTGAAGCTTTCTTT. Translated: CAWSVLNGGASWDTEAFF.